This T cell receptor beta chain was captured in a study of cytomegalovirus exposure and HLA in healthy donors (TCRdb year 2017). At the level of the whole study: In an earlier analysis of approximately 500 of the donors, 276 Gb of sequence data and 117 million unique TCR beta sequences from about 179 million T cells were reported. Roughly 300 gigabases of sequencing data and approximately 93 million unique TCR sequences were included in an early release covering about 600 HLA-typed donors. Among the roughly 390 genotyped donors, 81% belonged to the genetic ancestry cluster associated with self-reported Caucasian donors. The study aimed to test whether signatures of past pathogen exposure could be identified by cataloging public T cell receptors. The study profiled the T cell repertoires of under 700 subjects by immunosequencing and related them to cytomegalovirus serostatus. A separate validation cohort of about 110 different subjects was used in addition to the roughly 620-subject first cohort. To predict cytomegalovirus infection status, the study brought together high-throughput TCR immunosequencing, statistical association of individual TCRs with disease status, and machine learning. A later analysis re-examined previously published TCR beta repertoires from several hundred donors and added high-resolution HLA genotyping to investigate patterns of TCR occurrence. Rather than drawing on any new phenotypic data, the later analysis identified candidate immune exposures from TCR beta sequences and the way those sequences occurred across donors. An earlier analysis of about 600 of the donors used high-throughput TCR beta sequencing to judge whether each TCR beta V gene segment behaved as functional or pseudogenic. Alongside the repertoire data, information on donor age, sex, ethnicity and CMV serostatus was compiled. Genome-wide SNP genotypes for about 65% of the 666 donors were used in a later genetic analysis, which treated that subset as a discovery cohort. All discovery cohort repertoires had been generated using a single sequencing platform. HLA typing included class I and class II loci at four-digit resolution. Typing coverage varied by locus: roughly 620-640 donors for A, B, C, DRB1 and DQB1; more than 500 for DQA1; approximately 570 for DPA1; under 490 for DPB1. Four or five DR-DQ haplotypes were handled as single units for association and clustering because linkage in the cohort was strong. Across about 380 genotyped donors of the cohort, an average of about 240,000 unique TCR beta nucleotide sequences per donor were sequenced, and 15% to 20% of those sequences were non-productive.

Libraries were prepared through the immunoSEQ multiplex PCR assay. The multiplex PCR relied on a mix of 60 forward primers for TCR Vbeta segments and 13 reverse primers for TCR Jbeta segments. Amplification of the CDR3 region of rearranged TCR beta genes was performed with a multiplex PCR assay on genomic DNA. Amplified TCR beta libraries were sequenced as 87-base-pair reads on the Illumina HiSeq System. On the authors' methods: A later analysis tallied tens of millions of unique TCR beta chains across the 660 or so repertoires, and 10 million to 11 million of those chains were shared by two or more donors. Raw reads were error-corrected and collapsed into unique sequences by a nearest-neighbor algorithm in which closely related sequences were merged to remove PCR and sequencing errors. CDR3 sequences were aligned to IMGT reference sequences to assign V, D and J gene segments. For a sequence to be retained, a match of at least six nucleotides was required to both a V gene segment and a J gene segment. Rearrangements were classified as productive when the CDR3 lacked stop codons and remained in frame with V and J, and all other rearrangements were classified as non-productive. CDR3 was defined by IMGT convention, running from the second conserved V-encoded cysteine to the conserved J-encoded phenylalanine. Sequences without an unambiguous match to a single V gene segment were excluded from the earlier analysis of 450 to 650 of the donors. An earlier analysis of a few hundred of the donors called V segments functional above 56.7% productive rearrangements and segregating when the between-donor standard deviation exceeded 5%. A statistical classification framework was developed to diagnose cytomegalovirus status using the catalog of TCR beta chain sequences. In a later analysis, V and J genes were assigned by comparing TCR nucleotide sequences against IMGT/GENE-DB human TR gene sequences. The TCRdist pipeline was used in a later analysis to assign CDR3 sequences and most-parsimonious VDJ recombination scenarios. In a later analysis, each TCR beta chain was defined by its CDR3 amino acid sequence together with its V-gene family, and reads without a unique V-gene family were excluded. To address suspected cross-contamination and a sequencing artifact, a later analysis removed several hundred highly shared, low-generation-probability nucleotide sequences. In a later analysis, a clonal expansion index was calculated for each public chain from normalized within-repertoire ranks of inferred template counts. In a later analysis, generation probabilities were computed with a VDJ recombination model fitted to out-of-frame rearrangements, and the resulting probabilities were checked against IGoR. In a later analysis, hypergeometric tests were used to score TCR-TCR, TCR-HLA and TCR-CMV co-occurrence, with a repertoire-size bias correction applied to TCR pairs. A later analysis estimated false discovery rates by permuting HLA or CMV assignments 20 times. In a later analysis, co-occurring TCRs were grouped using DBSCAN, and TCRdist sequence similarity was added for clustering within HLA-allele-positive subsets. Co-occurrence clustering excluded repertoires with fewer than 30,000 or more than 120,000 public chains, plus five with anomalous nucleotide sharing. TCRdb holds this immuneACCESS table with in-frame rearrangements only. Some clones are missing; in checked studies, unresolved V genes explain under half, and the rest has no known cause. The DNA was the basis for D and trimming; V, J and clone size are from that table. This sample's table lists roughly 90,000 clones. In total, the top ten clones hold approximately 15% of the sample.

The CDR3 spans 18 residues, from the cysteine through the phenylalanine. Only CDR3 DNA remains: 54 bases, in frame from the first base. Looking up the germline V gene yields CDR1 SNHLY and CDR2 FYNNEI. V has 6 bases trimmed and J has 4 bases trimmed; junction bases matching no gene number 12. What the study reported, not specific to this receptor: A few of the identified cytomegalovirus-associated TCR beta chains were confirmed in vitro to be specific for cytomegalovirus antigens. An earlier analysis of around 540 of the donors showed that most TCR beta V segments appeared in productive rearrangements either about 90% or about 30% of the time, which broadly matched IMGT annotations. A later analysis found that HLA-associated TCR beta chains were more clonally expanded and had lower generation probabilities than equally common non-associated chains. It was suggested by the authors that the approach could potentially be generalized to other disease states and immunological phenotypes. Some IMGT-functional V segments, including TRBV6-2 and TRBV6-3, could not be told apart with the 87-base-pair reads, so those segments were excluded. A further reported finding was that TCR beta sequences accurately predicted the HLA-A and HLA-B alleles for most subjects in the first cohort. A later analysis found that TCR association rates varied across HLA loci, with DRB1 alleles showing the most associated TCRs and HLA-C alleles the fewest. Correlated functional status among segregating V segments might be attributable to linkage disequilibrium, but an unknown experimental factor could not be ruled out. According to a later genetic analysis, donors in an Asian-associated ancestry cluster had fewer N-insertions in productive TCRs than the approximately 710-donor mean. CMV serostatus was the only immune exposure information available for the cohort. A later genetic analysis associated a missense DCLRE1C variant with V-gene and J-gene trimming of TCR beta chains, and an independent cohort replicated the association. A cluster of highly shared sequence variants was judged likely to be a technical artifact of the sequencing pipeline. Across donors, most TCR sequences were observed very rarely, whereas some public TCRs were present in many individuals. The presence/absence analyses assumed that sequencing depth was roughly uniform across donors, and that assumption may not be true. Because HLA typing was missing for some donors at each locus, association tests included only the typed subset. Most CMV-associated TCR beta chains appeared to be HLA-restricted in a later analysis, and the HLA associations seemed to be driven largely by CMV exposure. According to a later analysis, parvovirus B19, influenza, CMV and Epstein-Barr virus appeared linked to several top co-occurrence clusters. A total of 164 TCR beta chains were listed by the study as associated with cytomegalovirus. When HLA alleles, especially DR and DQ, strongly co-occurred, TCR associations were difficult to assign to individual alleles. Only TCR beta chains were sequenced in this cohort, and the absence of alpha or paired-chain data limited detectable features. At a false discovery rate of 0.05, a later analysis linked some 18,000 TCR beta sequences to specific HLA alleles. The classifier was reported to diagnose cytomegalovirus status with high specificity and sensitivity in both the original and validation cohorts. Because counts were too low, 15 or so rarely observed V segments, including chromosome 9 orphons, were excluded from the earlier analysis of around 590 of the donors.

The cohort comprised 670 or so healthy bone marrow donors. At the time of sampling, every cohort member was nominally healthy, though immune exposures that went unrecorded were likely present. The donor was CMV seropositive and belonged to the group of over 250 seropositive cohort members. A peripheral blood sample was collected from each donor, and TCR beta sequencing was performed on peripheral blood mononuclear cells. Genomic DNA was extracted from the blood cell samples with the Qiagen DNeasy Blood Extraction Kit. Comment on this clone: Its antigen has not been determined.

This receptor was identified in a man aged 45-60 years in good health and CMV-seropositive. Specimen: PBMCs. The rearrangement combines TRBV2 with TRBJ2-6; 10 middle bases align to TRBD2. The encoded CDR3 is CASRSEGLAVRGANVLTF. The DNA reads TGTGCCAGCAGGAGCGAAGGACTAGCGGTGCGGGGGGCCAACGTCCTGACTTTC.